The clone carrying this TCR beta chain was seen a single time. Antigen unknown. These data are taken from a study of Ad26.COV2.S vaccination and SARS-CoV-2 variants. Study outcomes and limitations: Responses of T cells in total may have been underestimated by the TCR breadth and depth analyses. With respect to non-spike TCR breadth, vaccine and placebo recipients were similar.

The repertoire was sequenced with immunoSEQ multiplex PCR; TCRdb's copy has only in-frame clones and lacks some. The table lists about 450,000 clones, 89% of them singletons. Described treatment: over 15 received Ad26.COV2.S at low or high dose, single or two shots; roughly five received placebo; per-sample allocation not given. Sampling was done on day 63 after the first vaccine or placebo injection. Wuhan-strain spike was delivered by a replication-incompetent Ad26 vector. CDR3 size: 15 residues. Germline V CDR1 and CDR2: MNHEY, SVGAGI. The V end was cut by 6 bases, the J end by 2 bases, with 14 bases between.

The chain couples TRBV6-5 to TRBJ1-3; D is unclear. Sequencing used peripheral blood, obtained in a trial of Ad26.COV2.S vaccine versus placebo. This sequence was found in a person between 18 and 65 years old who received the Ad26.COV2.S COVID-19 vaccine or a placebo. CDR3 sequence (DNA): TGTGCCAGCAGCTCCCCACGGTTTGCTGGAAACACCATATATTTT. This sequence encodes CASSSPRFAGNTIYF.